This is a list of T cell receptor beta chains from one sample in a study of human T cells and chemical hapten exposure. TCRdb called the RACE reads again in MiXCR, with one record for every CDR3 protein. This table holds about 380,000 distinct CDR3 sequences, approximately 5.1% found once. This specimen consisted of whole blood, obtained in connection with sensitization to the hapten diphenylcyclopropenone (DPC). The receptors here all came from a woman between 45 and 60 years old with alopecia areata. Some clones in this sample may be carry-over from other donors' samples. Each CDR3 is given with its conserved first and last residue. D genes are given only for firm matches. Expanded clones get a size class; other rows say once, few or many, or leave the size out.

d_gene	v_gene	j_gene	abundance	CDR3aa	CDR3nt
.	TRBV6-1	TRBJ1-2	many	CAIPTDLSFNYGYTF	TGTGCCATTCCGACAGATCTTTCTTTTAACTATGGCTACACCTTC
TRBD2	TRBV28	TRBJ2-7	many	CASRSGGSYEQYF	TGTGCCAGCAGAAGCGGGGGCTCCTACGAGCAGTACTTC
.	TRBV11-2	TRBJ1-1	many	CASSQLNTEAFF	TGTGCCAGCAGCCAGCTAAACACTGAAGCTTTCTTT
.	TRBV2	TRBJ1-1	.	CASGQGTLNTEAFF	TGTGCCAGCGGCCAGGGGACCCTGAACACTGAAGCTTTCTTT
.	TRBV12-3/TRBV12-4	TRBJ2-2	many	CASQPGVSSGELFF	TGTGCCAGCCAGCCCGGGGTCTCCAGCGGGGAGCTGTTTTTT
.	TRBV2	TRBJ2-7	.	CASSDEGGYEQYF	TGTGCCAGCAGTGACGAAGGGGGTTACGAGCAGTACTTC
TRBD2	TRBV7-8	TRBJ2-7	.	CASTIAGTGYEQYF	TGTGCCAGCACTATAGCGGGAACAGGGTACGAGCAGTACTTC
.	TRBV5-5	TRBJ2-3	few	CASSLALRGGLADTQYF	TGTGCCAGCAGCTTAGCCCTTAGGGGGGGGTTGGCAGATACGCAGTATTTT
.	TRBV20-1	TRBJ1-6	few	CSARETGGLRNSPLHF	TGCAGTGCTAGAGAGACCGGGGGCCTTCGAAATTCACCCCTCCACTTT
.	TRBV14	TRBJ1-5	many	CASSQSGGNQPQHF	TGTGCCAGCAGCCAATCAGGGGGCAATCAGCCCCAGCATTTT
.	TRBV28	TRBJ2-1	many	CASSPPAPEQFF	TGTGCCAGCAGCCCCCCTGCCCCGGAGCAGTTCTTC
TRBD1	TRBV7-9	TRBJ2-7	.	CASSSGQENSYEQYF	TGTGCCAGCAGTTCCGGACAGGAGAACTCCTACGAGCAGTACTTC
TRBD1	TRBV12-3/TRBV12-4	TRBJ1-4	.	CASSFMGQGNEKLFF	TGTGCCAGCAGTTTTATGGGACAGGGGAATGAAAAACTGTTTTTT
TRBD1	TRBV2	TRBJ2-1	.	CASNPSGQAIGNEQFF	TGTGCCAGCAACCCTTCAGGACAGGCAATTGGGAATGAGCAGTTCTTC
.	TRBV7-9	TRBJ2-2	many	CASSRDQGITGELFF	TGTGCCAGCAGCCGGGACCAGGGGATCACCGGGGAGCTGTTTTTT
TRBD1	TRBV7-9	TRBJ2-3	few	CASSGTGTAFPTDTQYF	TGTGCCAGCAGCGGGACAGGGACCGCTTTCCCGACAGATACGCAGTATTTT
.	TRBV27	TRBJ1-5	many	CASSLSLGALDQPQHF	TGTGCCAGCAGTTTATCTCTAGGGGCTCTCGATCAGCCCCAGCATTTT
TRBD2	TRBV7-9	TRBJ2-3	many	CASSPVAGSTDTQYF	TGTGCCAGCAGCCCCGTAGCGGGTAGCACAGATACGCAGTATTTT
TRBD1	TRBV7-2	TRBJ2-2	.	CASSGGQVPGELFF	TGTGCCAGCAGCGGGGGACAGGTGCCCGGGGAGCTGTTTTTT
.	TRBV13	TRBJ1-1	.	CASSYEADGKNTEAFF	TGTGCCAGCAGCTACGAGGCGGACGGAAAGAACACTGAAGCTTTCTTT
.	TRBV28	TRBJ2-5	.	CASSSIETQYF	TGTGCCAGCAGCTCCATCGAGACCCAGTACTTC
TRBD1	TRBV24-1	TRBJ2-3	.	CATSDFGQGRGTDTQYF	TGTGCCACCAGTGATTTCGGACAGGGGAGGGGCACAGATACGCAGTATTTT
.	TRBV12-3/TRBV12-4	TRBJ2-7	many	CASSFKERENEQYF	TGTGCCAGCAGTTTCAAGGAAAGGGAAAACGAGCAGTACTTC
.	TRBV6-6	TRBJ1-4	.	CASSQLEKLFF	TGTGCCAGCAGCCAACTCGAAAAACTGTTTTTT
TRBD1	TRBV29-1	TRBJ1-1	many	CSVSRTGQTEAFF	TGCAGCGTTTCGCGGACAGGGCAGACTGAAGCTTTCTTT
.	TRBV12-3/TRBV12-4	TRBJ2-7	many	CASSLAEGYEQYF	TGTGCCAGCAGTTTAGCGGAGGGGTACGAGCAGTACTTC
.	TRBV6-2/TRBV6-3	TRBJ1-1	many	CASRRQFEAFF	TGTGCCAGCAGACGACAGTTTGAAGCTTTCTTT
TRBD1	TRBV6-1	TRBJ2-1	.	CASSGGRGLMGEQFF	TGTGCCAGCAGTGGGGGCAGGGGGTTAATGGGTGAGCAGTTCTTC
.	TRBV29-1	TRBJ1-1	many	CSVAGLYTEAFF	TGCAGCGTTGCAGGACTTTACACTGAAGCTTTCTTT
.	TRBV28	TRBJ1-2	few	CASSPTLGGGYGYTF	TGTGCCAGCAGTCCTACCTTAGGGGGAGGATATGGCTACACCTTC
TRBD2	TRBV24-1	TRBJ2-1	few	CATSDFSGSSYNEQFF	TGTGCCACCAGTGATTTTAGCGGGAGTTCCTACAATGAGCAGTTCTTC
.	TRBV15	TRBJ1-1	many	CATSRLSGLDTEAFF	TGTGCCACCAGCAGATTGAGTGGCCTGGACACTGAAGCTTTCTTT
.	TRBV24-1	TRBJ2-3	many	CATSDFRRGQGTDTQYF	TGTGCCACCAGTGATTTCCGAAGGGGACAAGGCACAGATACGCAGTATTTT
.	TRBV10-2	TRBJ1-4	.	CASSELTNEKLFF	TGCGCCAGCAGTGAATTAACTAATGAAAAACTGTTTTTT
TRBD1	TRBV20-1	TRBJ1-1	few	CSASWDRDTEAFF	TGCAGTGCTAGTTGGGACAGGGACACTGAAGCTTTCTTT
.	TRBV10-2	TRBJ1-1	few	CASSDFDPEAFF	TGCGCCAGCAGTGACTTCGATCCTGAAGCTTTCTTT
.	TRBV5-1	TRBJ2-7	many	CASSLERVGSYEQYF	TGCGCCAGCAGCTTGGAGCGGGTAGGGTCCTACGAGCAGTACTTC
.	TRBV7-2	TRBJ2-7	few	CASSLEGHGPYEQYF	TGTGCCAGCAGCTTAGAGGGACACGGCCCCTACGAGCAGTACTTC
TRBD2	TRBV29-1	TRBJ2-1	many	CSGGLEPNEQFF	TGCAGCGGGGGACTAGAGCCCAATGAGCAGTTCTTC
TRBD1	TRBV2	TRBJ1-4	.	CASRYWDSPNEKLFF	TGTGCCAGCAGATATTGGGACAGCCCTAATGAAAAACTGTTTTTT
.	TRBV7-6	TRBJ2-6	.	CASSPRPSSGANVLTF	TGTGCCAGCAGCCCCCGGCCTTCCTCTGGGGCCAACGTCCTGACTTTC
.	TRBV10-3	TRBJ2-1	few	CAISESGVNEQFF	TGTGCCATCAGTGAGTCTGGCGTTAATGAGCAGTTCTTC
.	TRBV20-1	TRBJ1-1	many	CSGREDTEAFF	TGCAGTGGCAGGGAGGACACTGAAGCTTTCTTT
TRBD2	TRBV20-1	TRBJ2-3	.	CSATGLAGESDTQYF	TGCAGTGCTACAGGACTAGCGGGAGAGTCAGATACGCAGTATTTT
TRBD2	TRBV7-2	TRBJ2-1	few	CASSRSGGDYNEQFF	TGTGCCAGCAGCCGAAGCGGGGGGGATTACAATGAGCAGTTCTTC
TRBD1	TRBV11-1	TRBJ1-6	many	CASSRDRGSPLHF	TGTGCCAGCAGCCGGGACAGGGGTTCACCCCTCCACTTT